This T cell receptor beta chain was sequenced for a study of blood T cell repertoires in COVID-19. The wider study: From T cells, B-cell-depleted T cells, or PBMCs came the material, which was cDNA or gDNA.

Germline CDR1 is SGHNT and CDR2 is YYREEE (reference sequence). The CDR3 loop spans 17 amino acids. Trimming at V came to 4 bases and at J to 1 base, leaving 7 bases not matched to a gene. In the original processing: It was from reference gene primer amplification that nucleated cell counts were estimated. Clones were read by immunoSEQ multiplex PCR, and TCRdb kept only the in-frame ones, dropping some. V, J and clone size reflect that table, while D and trimming were determined from the DNA. Counted here are some 150,000 clones, just over 85% occurring once; the ten biggest clones make up over 8%. This receptor was identified in a woman aged 55-69 years with acute or convalescent COVID-19. Sequencing was done on a sample of peripheral blood. The chain carries TRBV5-4 and TRBJ2-5; TRBD2 agrees at 13 bases. The CDR3 bases are TGTGCCAGCAGCAAAAAGCGACTAGCGGGGGGCCAAGAGACCCAGTACTTC. Amino acids: CASSKKRLAGGQETQYF.